These 9 T cell receptor beta chains came from one sample sequenced in a study of patients and donors after allogeneic stem cell transplantation. A single record per CDR3 protein comes from TCRdb applying MiXCR to the RT-PCR reads. The profile shows 920,000 or so distinct CDR3 sequences, 18% of them singletons. Sequenced sample: blood, either unsorted or a sorted T cell fraction (not recorded which). The receptors come from a human donor who was either an allogeneic HSCT recipient or a stem cell or donor lymphocyte infusion donor (not recorded which). It is not recorded whose cells these are; they may come from a transplant donor.

Only a few counts were recorded for this clonotype. V usage is TRBV3-1 and J usage is TRBJ1-2, with D perhaps matching TRBD1 (6 bases). The V and J ends lost 8 bases and 4 bases respectively, with 20 bases between them. This CDR3 has 15 residues. Germline values: CDR1 LGHDT, CDR2 YNNKEL (reference sequence). The CDR3 region has the DNA TGTGCCAGCCGGGGAGACAGGTCGTCGATCTATGGCTACACCTTC. This sequence encodes CASRGDRSSIYGYTF.

This clonotype was found many times. J is TRBJ2-1 and V is TRBV29-1, with 13 nucleotides matching TRBD2. V was pared by 7 bases and J by 10 bases, with 4 bases of the junction left unmatched. From germline, CDR1 is SQVTM and CDR2 ANQGSEA. This CDR3 spans 12 amino acids. CDR3 sequence (DNA): TGCAGCGCCCCGGGACTAGCGGGGGAGCAGTTCTTC. It is translated as CSAPGLAGEQFF.

V is TRBV6-1 and J is TRBJ1-6, with TRBD1 matching over 8 bases. J lost 9 bases, V lost 2 bases, and 15 bases had no gene match. CDR1 is MNHNS, CDR2 SASEGT, per germline. This CDR3 has 18 amino acids. The CDR3 protein is CASSEHGGRGLFSSPLHF. DNA of the CDR3: TGTGCCAGCAGTGAACATGGTGGCAGGGGGCTTTTTAGTTCACCCCTCCACTTT.

This clonotype was seen many times. J is TRBJ2-3 and V is TRBV12-3 or TRBV12-4; a weak D match, TRBD1 (8 bases). The V end was cut by 5 bases, the J end by 2 bases, with 17 bases between. The CDR3 has 16 amino acids. The CDR3: CASSPGGGGTTDTQYF. CDR3 DNA: TGTGCCAGCAGTCCAGGGGGCGGGGGCACCACAGATACGCAGTATTTT.

This clonotype showed up many times. The V gene is TRBV6-5, the J gene TRBJ1-2; D not certain. The V and J ends lost 0 bases and 0 bases respectively, with 11 bases between them. This CDR3 is built from 16 residues. Germline V gene lookup returns CDR1 MNHEY and CDR2 SVGAGI. This CDR3 is CASSYSKIDSNYGYTF. CDR3 coding DNA: TGTGCCAGCAGTTACTCGAAGATAGACTCTAACTATGGCTACACCTTC.

This chain connects TRBV7-9 to TRBJ1-1, with D possibly being TRBD1 (5 bases). Looked up from germline, CDR1 is SEHNR and CDR2 is FQNEAQ (reference sequence). The CDR3 runs to 14 residues. Trimming removed 6 bases from V and 0 bases from J, with 11 bases in between. The CDR3 nucleotides are TGTGCCAGCAGGCAGGACAAGCTGAACACTGAAGCTTTCTTT. It translates to CASRQDKLNTEAFF.

A single count supports this clonotype. The chain is built from TRBV21-1 and TRBJ2-5; no DNA check was done on the table's D call, TRBD2. TRBV21-1 is assigned pseudogene status. This CDR3 has 13 residues. In DNA form, the CDR3 reads TGTGCCAGCAGCCATAAAGGAGGAGAGACCCAGTACTTC. It yields the protein CASSHKGGETQYF.

The gene calls are TRBV12-3 or TRBV12-4 and TRBJ2-7; the D call may be TRBD1 or TRBD2 (6 bases each). The CDR3 spans 15 residues. V was pared by 5 bases and J by 0 bases, with 14 bases between. The CDR3 region is CASSVGGKHSYEQYF. CDR3 bases: TGTGCCAGCAGTGTAGGGGGGAAGCACTCCTACGAGCAGTACTTC.

The chain combines TRBV7-2 with TRBJ2-3, with a weak D call TRBD1 (5 bases). The CDR3 has 20 amino acids. The germline V and J ends were trimmed by 0 bases and 4 bases, with 26 bases remaining between them. Germline CDR1 SGHTA, CDR2 FQGNSA. CDR3 sequence: CASSLAEPWAESVGPDTQYF. The CDR3 DNA reads TGTGCCAGCAGCTTAGCGGAACCTTGGGCGGAGTCGGTGGGGCCAGATACGCAGTATTTT.